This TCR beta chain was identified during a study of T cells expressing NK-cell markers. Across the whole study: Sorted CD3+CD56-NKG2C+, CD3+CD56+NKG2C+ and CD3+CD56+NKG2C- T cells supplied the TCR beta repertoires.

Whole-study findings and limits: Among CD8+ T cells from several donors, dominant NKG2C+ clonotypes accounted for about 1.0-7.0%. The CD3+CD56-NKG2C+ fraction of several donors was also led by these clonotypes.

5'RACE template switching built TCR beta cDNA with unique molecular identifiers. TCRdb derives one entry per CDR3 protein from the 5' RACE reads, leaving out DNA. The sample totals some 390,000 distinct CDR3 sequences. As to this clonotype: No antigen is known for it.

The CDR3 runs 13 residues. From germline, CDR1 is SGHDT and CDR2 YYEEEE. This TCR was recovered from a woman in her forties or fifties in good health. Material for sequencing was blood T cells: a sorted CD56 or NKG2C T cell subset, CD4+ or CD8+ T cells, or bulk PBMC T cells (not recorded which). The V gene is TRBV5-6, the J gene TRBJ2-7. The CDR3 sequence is CASSLEFLYEQYF.